These 4 T cell receptor beta chains came from one sample sequenced in a study of CD8 T cells in ankylosing spondylitis. Study-wide results and limits: What appeared characteristic of ankylosing spondylitis blood was a TCR beta motif of eight highly homologous variants.

TCRdb itself ran the 5' RACE reads through MiXCR, one entry per CDR3 protein. The sample holds 200,000 to 250,000 distinct CDR3 sequences, more than 5.5% seen once. Antigens for these TCRs are unknown. Material for sequencing was blood, either unsorted or a sorted T cell fraction (not recorded which). The receptors were sampled from a male donor with ankylosing spondylitis.

In this sample, this clonotype turned up many times. The genes are TRBV28 and TRBJ2-3, with D possibly matching TRBD2 (6 bases). Germline V CDR1 and CDR2: MDHEN, SYDVKM. V lost 3 bases, J lost 2 bases, and 12 bases lay in between. CDR3 size: 15 residues. CDR3 sequence reads: CASSLVDYPTDTQYF. The CDR3 nucleotides read TGTGCCAGCAGTTTGGTGGACTACCCCACAGATACGCAGTATTTT.

This clonotype was seen ten or more times. The genes are TRBV6-1 and TRBJ2-2, with D perhaps matching TRBD1 (5 bases). This CDR3 comprises 14 residues. CDR1 is MNHNS and CDR2 is SASEGT in the germline V gene. The V end was cut by 4 bases, the J end by 7 bases, with 13 bases between. CDR3 bases: TGTGCCAGCAGTGGGCGCAGAAGGGGCGGGGAGCTGTTTTTT. It encodes CASSGRRRGGELFF.

In its sample, this clonotype was seen many times. The V call is TRBV11-2, the J call TRBJ1-5; tentatively, D is TRBD1 (5 bases). Deletions cut 5 bases from V and 3 bases from J, with 14 bases between. The CDR3 covers 15 residues. Germline lookup yields CDR1 SGHAT and CDR2 FQNNGV. The CDR3 sequence: CASSTTRQFNQPQHF. CDR3 in DNA: TGTGCCAGCAGCACCACGCGACAGTTCAATCAGCCCCAGCATTTT.

There are many counts of this clonotype. The genes are TRBV15 and TRBJ2-7, with 7 bases that match TRBD1. The CDR3 length is 14 residues. With 4 bases clipped from V and 4 bases from J, the junction kept 7 bases outside the gene matches. Germline assignment: CDR1 LNHNV and CDR2 YYDKDF (reference sequence). CDR3 protein: CATSTRQGPYEQYF. In DNA, the CDR3 is TGTGCCACCAGCACCCGACAGGGTCCATACGAGCAGTACTTC. Using reference TRBV15 and TRBJ2-7 for the parts outside the CDR3, the full variable domain is DAMVIQNPRYQVTQFGKPVTLSCSQTLNHNVMYWYQQKSSQAPKLLFHYYDKDFNNEADTPDNFQSRRPNTSFCFLDIRSPGLGDTAMYLCATSTRQGPYEQYFGPGTRLTVT.